One sample yielded the 10 T cell receptor beta chains listed below, sequenced in a study of blood T cell repertoires in COVID-19. Libraries were prepared by immunoSEQ multiplex PCR; TCRdb keeps only in-frame clonotypes and omits some of them. This table holds under 250,000 clones, 75% to 90% found once. Sample: peripheral blood. The source is a middle-aged man with acute or convalescent COVID-19.

Remarks on this clone: Other DNA sequences in this sample translate to the same CDR3. CDR3 region: CATSRGTESYEQYF. Here the CDR3 DNA reads TGTGCCACCAGCAGAGGAACAGAGTCCTACGAGCAGTACTTC. The chain links TRBV15 to TRBJ2-7; D gene ambiguous. The V end lost 1 base, the J end lost 1 base, and 8 bases lay between the germline ends. CDR3 length: 14 residues. The germline V gene encodes CDR1 LNHNV and CDR2 YYDKDF (reference sequence). The full variable domain, its missing parts supplied by reference TRBV15 and TRBJ2-7, is DAMVIQNPRYQVTQFGKPVTLSCSQTLNHNVMYWYQQKSSQAPKLLFHYYDKDFNNEADTPDNFQSRRPNTSFCFLDIRSPGLGDTAMYLCATSRGTESYEQYFGPGTRLTVT.

This clone appeared a few times. The CDR3, as DNA: TGTGCCAGCAGCGGACAGGATGCCAGCAATCAGCCCCAGCATTTT. It encodes CASSGQDASNQPQHF. The gene calls are TRBV7-9 and TRBJ1-5; TRBD1 agrees at 7 bases. The CDR3 has 15 residues. CDR1 and CDR2 from the germline V gene are SEHNR and FQNEAQ (reference sequence). Unmatched junction bases numbered 5, after V lost 5 bases and J lost 1 base.

The rearrangement joins TRBV19 to TRBJ2-7, with TRBD1 matching 8 bases. The germline V gene encodes CDR1 LNHDA and CDR2 SQIVND (reference sequence). V was pared by 6 bases and J by 4 bases, with 14 bases of the junction left unmatched. The CDR3 sequence is 16 residues long. CDR3 in DNA: TGTGCCAGTAGCTCCCTGATGGGCAGGGGGCCTTACGAGCAGTACTTC. Translation gives CASSSLMGRGPYEQYF.

In this sample, this clone turned up a few times. In DNA form, the CDR3 reads TGTGCCAGCAACGACCAACAGGGGACCTATGGCTACACCTTC. Residues: CASNDQQGTYGYTF. The gene calls are TRBV28 and TRBJ1-2, with TRBD1 identical over 7 bases. The germline gives CDR1 MDHEN, CDR2 SYDVKM. With V trimmed by 7 bases and J by 4 bases, 9 bases remained unmatched. CDR3 length: 14 amino acids.

The chain links TRBV5-4 to TRBJ1-1; possible D gene TRBD1, 5 bases. Trimming cost V 2 bases and J 10 bases, with 15 bases left between them. This CDR3 comprises 13 residues. In germline, CDR1 is SGHNT, CDR2 YYREEE (reference sequence). CDR3 sequence reads: CASSFGGIEGAFF. DNA of the CDR3: TGTGCCAGCAGCTTTGGGGGGATTGAGGGAGCTTTCTTT.

The chain carries TRBV7-3 and TRBJ2-1; 10 bases are shared with TRBD2. Germline V lookup: CDR1 SGHTA, CDR2 FQGTGA. Trimming took 3 bases from V and 8 from J; bases not matched to a gene: 7. This CDR3 has 15 residues. CDR3 in amino acids: CASSLEREGQDEQFF. For the CDR3, the DNA is TGTGCCAGCAGCTTGGAGCGGGAGGGCCAAGATGAGCAGTTCTTC.

The rearrangement uses TRBV7-9 and TRBJ2-2; the D gene is possibly TRBD2 (7 bases). The CDR3 is 15 residues long. V lost 7 bases and J lost 1, with 13 bases in between. Per germline, CDR1 SEHNR and CDR2 FQNEAQ (reference sequence). The CDR3 sequence is CASTPGGLNTGELFF. The DNA of the CDR3 is TGTGCCAGCACCCCCGGGGGGCTGAACACCGGGGAGCTGTTTTTT.

V gene TRBV30 combines with J gene TRBJ2-5, with D possibly TRBD1 on 6 matching bases. The germline V gene has CDR1 GTSNPN and CDR2 SVGIG (reference sequence). Trimming took 3 bases from V and 1 from J, leaving 9 bases between them. This CDR3 is built from 13 residues. The CDR3 sequence is CAWSTGSQETQYF. CDR3 in DNA: TGTGCCTGGAGCACAGGGTCCCAAGAGACCCAGTACTTC.

The genes are TRBV5-6 and TRBJ2-3, with 9 bases lining up with TRBD2. This CDR3 contains 15 residues. The junction had 4 bases not matched to a gene; V was cut back by 0 bases and J by 5 bases. Germline V gives CDR1 SGHDT, CDR2 YYEEEE. The CDR3 region has the DNA TGTGCCAGCAGCTTGGAGGCGGGGGGGCAAGATACGCAGTATTTT. Its protein is CASSLEAGGQDTQYF.

For the CDR3, the DNA is TGTGCCAGCAGCCGGACAGGGGTCGGCTACACCTTC. Translation: CASSRTGVGYTF. The V gene is TRBV12-3 or TRBV12-4, the J gene TRBJ1-2; 9 bases align to TRBD1. This CDR3 has 12 residues. Trimming at V came to 6 bases and at J to 8 bases, leaving 4 bases not matched to a gene.